This is a list of T cell receptor beta chains from one sample in a study of T-cell memory formation after mild COVID-19. TCRdb re-analysed the 5' RACE reads in MiXCR, keeping a single row per CDR3 protein. The repertoire includes 120,000 to 150,000 distinct CDR3 sequences, more than 13% of them detected once, and around 27% sits in the top ten. Sequencing input: PBMCs or a T cell subset sorted from them (not recorded which). These receptors originate from an adult woman who had mild COVID-19 (a few samples of this study predate the infection). Cell type and time point are not known. CDR3s include the opening cysteine and the closing phenylalanine or tryptophan. The D gene is left open where the match is weak. Not every row has a clone size; where given, it reads once, few, many or a size class.

>-|TRBJ2-1|TRBV24-1|many
TGTGCCACCAGTGATTTCTACAATGAGCAGTTCTTC
CATSDFYNEQFF
>TRBD1|TRBJ1-1|TRBV4-3|few
TGCGCCAGCAGCCAAGGACAGGGGGTGGATACTGAAGCTTTCTTT
CASSQGQGVDTEAFF
>-|TRBJ1-2|TRBV19|few
TGTGCCAGTAGTATCCCCAGGGCCCAGTTCAGTTACACCTTC
CASSIPRAQFSYTF
>TRBD1|TRBJ2-7|TRBV6-2/TRBV6-3|-
TGTGCCAGCAGTCCGGGTCCAGGGACAGAAAGACCCTACGAGCAGTACTTC
CASSPGPGTERPYEQYF
>-|TRBJ2-7|TRBV12-3/TRBV12-4|many
TGTGCCAGCAGTTTACGGGAAGGGTTCTACGAGCAGTACTTC
CASSLREGFYEQYF
>TRBD2|TRBJ2-3|TRBV12-3/TRBV12-4|few
TGTGCCAGCAGCCCGACTAGCCCTAGCACAGATACGCAGTATTTT
CASSPTSPSTDTQYF
>TRBD2|TRBJ2-5|TRBV6-5|few
TGTGCCAGCAGTTACTCAAGCGGGGGGATCCAAGAGACCCAGTACTTC
CASSYSSGGIQETQYF
>TRBD1|TRBJ1-5|TRBV7-8|-
TGTGCCAGCAGCTTACTTCGGACAGGGGGTGGTCAGCCCCAGCATTTT
CASSLLRTGGGQPQHF
>-|TRBJ2-1|TRBV23-1|-
TGCGCCAGCAGTCACCGAAGGCGGGGTTTCAGCGTTAGTGATGAGCAGTTCTTC
CASSHRRRGFSVSDEQFF
>-|TRBJ2-7|TRBV2|few
TGTGCCAGCAGTGCGTCCGGGAGCTTCTCCTACGAGCAGTACTTC
CASSASGSFSYEQYF
>-|TRBJ2-7|TRBV12-3/TRBV12-4|-
TGTGCCAGCAGTTTTCTGGTAGCACCAGGGGCCTACGAGCAGTACTTC
CASSFLVAPGAYEQYF
>-|TRBJ2-2|TRBV3-1|-
TGTGCCAGCAGCCCCTTGGCCTGGAACACCGGGGAGCTGTTTTTT
CASSPLAWNTGELFF
>-|TRBJ2-2|TRBV12-3/TRBV12-4|once
TGTGCCAGCAGTTTATATTCGGGGGCCGCCGGGGAGCTGTTTTTT
CASSLYSGAAGELFF
>-|TRBJ2-3|TRBV24-1|few
TGTGCCACCGGATACACAGATACGCAGTATTTT
CATGYTDTQYF
>-|TRBJ1-1|TRBV25-1|-
TGTGCCAGCAGTGCGGGGACAACGTGGAACACTGAAGCTTTCTTT
CASSAGTTWNTEAFF
>-|TRBJ2-1|TRBV12-3/TRBV12-4|few
TGTGCCAGTCATACGAGCGGTGAGCAGTTCTTC
CASHTSGEQFF
>-|TRBJ2-1|TRBV5-5|-
TGTGCCAGCAGTCGTACCAACAATGGGCATGAGCAGTTCTTC
CASSRTNNGHEQFF
>-|TRBJ2-2|TRBV19|few
TGTGCCAGTAGTATCGGTAGCCAGGGTCATACCGGGGAGCTGTTTTTT
CASSIGSQGHTGELFF
>-|TRBJ2-1|TRBV7-9|-
TGTGCCAGCAGCTTCATCAATGAGCAGTTCTTC
CASSFINEQFF
>TRBD2|TRBJ2-1|TRBV7-7|few
TGTGCCAGCAGCCCTAGTAGCGGGGGGGCCTACAATGAGCAGTTCTTC
CASSPSSGGAYNEQFF
>-|TRBJ1-1|TRBV30|few
TGTGCCTGGAGTGTACTGAAAGGGAACACTGAAGCTTTCTTT
CAWSVLKGNTEAFF
>-|TRBJ2-2|TRBV27|few
TGTGCCAGCAGTTTCTACGGCCTGGGGACCGGGGAGCTGTTTTTT
CASSFYGLGTGELFF
>-|TRBJ2-2|TRBV3-1|-
TGTGCCAGCAGCCAAGGATCGAGGACAGTCGGGGAGCTGTTTTTT
CASSQGSRTVGELFF
>-|TRBJ2-1|TRBV29-1|-
TGCAGCGTGGCTCTCATCAACAATGAGCAGTTCTTC
CSVALINNEQFF
>-|TRBJ1-3|TRBV9|few
TGTGCCAGCAGCGTAGAGGTTACCTCTGGAAACACCATATATTTT
CASSVEVTSGNTIYF
>-|TRBJ1-1|TRBV2|-
TGTGCCAGCAGTGACGGCTCGCCCCTGGCCACTGAAGCTTTCTTT
CASSDGSPLATEAFF
>TRBD1|TRBJ1-1|TRBV12-3/TRBV12-4|many
TGTGCCAGCAGGGCCCAGGGGGGCACTGAAGCTTTCTTT
CASRAQGGTEAFF
>-|TRBJ2-7|TRBV29-1|-
TGCAGCGTCACGACGGCCTACGAGCAGTACTTC
CSVTTAYEQYF
>-|TRBJ1-2|TRBV6-5|-
TGTGCCAGCAGTCGGGACGGATACTATGGCTACACCTTC
CASSRDGYYGYTF
>TRBD1|TRBJ1-1|TRBV20-1|-
TGCAGTGCCCATTGGACAGGCATGAACACTGAAGCTTTCTTT
CSAHWTGMNTEAFF
>-|TRBJ1-1|TRBV27|-
TGTGCCAGCAGTTTAGTTATCGGGACGACTGGGGAAGCTTTCTTT
CASSLVIGTTGEAFF
>TRBD1|TRBJ1-5|TRBV4-1|-
TGCGCCAGCAGCCTCGGACCCAAGGGACAGCAGCCCCAGCATTTT
CASSLGPKGQQPQHF